The rows below give T cell receptor beta chains drawn from one sample of a study of cytomegalovirus exposure and HLA in healthy donors. Profiling relied on immunoSEQ multiplex PCR, and the TCRdb table lists in-frame clones only, not all of them. This listing includes roughly 60,000 clones. Sequencing was performed on PBMCs. The receptor set was obtained from a woman under 30 in good health and CMV-seronegative. CDR3s include the opening cysteine and the closing phenylalanine or tryptophan. The order of the fields is J gene, D gene, V gene, CDR3 protein, CDR3 DNA. A D gene is named only where the DNA matches it firmly.

TRBJ2-1 TRBD2 TRBV4-2 CASTSSGGANEQFF TGTGCCAGCACGTCTAGCGGGGGGGCCAATGAGCAGTTCTTC
TRBJ2-7 - TRBV5-6 CASSLETGSSYEQYF TGTGCCAGCAGCTTGGAAACAGGGTCCTCCTACGAGCAGTACTTC
TRBJ1-2 TRBD1 TRBV7-9 CASSLTRDRDYGYTF TGTGCCAGCAGCTTAACCCGGGACAGGGACTATGGCTACACCTTC
TRBJ2-7 - TRBV5-1 CASSLGAGEQYF TGCGCCAGCAGCTTGGGGGCTGGCGAGCAGTACTTC
TRBJ2-3 - TRBV9 CASSVELDPDTQYF TGTGCCAGCAGCGTAGAGCTAGATCCAGATACGCAGTATTTT
TRBJ2-7 TRBD1 TRBV29-1 CSVARDSPYEQYF TGCAGCGTTGCACGGGACAGTCCCTACGAGCAGTACTTC
TRBJ1-4 TRBD1 TRBV2 CASRGQGKTNEKLFF TGTGCCAGCAGGGGACAGGGGAAGACTAATGAAAAACTGTTTTTT
TRBJ2-3 TRBD2 TRBV30 CAWSELAGGGVDTQYF TGTGCCTGGAGTGAATTAGCGGGGGGTGGGGTGGATACGCAGTATTTT
TRBJ1-5 - TRBV19 CASSIPRGTSNQPQHF TGTGCCAGTAGTATCCCTCGGGGTACAAGCAATCAGCCCCAGCATTTT
TRBJ2-7 - TRBV10-3 CAISERQGGYEQYF TGTGCCATCAGTGAGAGACAGGGAGGATACGAGCAGTACTTC
TRBJ2-7 - TRBV6-1 CASSESGPTARRSYEQYF TGTGCCAGCAGTGAATCAGGGCCGACAGCGAGAAGGAGCTACGAGCAGTACTTC
TRBJ1-1 TRBD1 TRBV25-1 CASRTGGTEAFF TGTGCCAGTAGGACAGGGGGCACTGAAGCTTTCTTT
TRBJ2-7 - TRBV2 CASSEGTRETYSYEQYF TGTGCCAGCAGTGAAGGGACCCGGGAAACCTACTCCTACGAGCAGTACTTC
TRBJ1-2 - TRBV5-4 CASSFPGEYGYTF TGTGCCAGCAGCTTCCCAGGGGAGTATGGCTACACCTTC
TRBJ2-1 - TRBV30 CAWSETSNEQFF TGTGCCTGGAGTGAAACTAGCAATGAGCAGTTCTTC
TRBJ1-5 - TRBV7-7 CASSLGPRPRNQPQHF TGTGCTAGCAGCTTAGGCCCCAGGCCTCGGAATCAGCCCCAGCATTTT
TRBJ1-2 - TRBV2 CASSATVSPDNYGYTF TGTGCCAGCAGTGCGACAGTATCTCCTGATAACTATGGCTACACCTTC
TRBJ1-1 - TRBV9 CASSRGGAGEAFF TGTGCCAGCAGCAGGGGAGGGGCAGGGGAAGCTTTCTTT
TRBJ2-7 TRBD2 TRBV2 CASSERAGVSYEQYF TGTGCCAGCAGTGAAAGAGCGGGAGTCTCCTACGAGCAGTACTTC
TRBJ2-1 TRBD2 TRBV6-1 CASSVIAGAGNEQFF TGTGCCAGCAGCGTAATAGCGGGAGCGGGGAATGAGCAGTTCTTC
TRBJ2-1 TRBD2 TRBV25-1 CASSDSLAGVNEQFF TGTGCCAGCAGTGATTCCCTAGCGGGGGTCAATGAGCAGTTCTTC
TRBJ2-5 - TRBV25-1 CASSSPGEKETQYF TGTGCCAGCAGTAGTCCGGGAGAGAAAGAGACCCAGTACTTC
TRBJ1-2 TRBD1 TRBV9 CASSPSGQANYGYTF TGTGCCAGCAGCCCATCGGGACAGGCTAACTATGGCTACACCTTC
TRBJ1-2 TRBD1 TRBV30 CAGTPGGPGGYGYTF TGTGCCGGCACCCCAGGGGGGCCCGGGGGCTATGGCTACACCTTC
TRBJ1-1 TRBD1 TRBV25-1 CASNQGAAEAFF TGTGCCAGCAACCAGGGGGCCGCTGAAGCTTTCTTT
TRBJ1-4 TRBD1 TRBV15 CATSRIGGEDEKLFF TGTGCCACCAGCAGAATAGGGGGCGAAGATGAAAAACTGTTTTTT
TRBJ2-7 TRBD2 TRBV13 CASSRPGGGVDEQYF TGTGCCAGCAGCCGCCCTGGCGGGGGTGTCGACGAGCAGTACTTC
TRBJ2-5 TRBD1 TRBV9 CASSVPGGETQYF TGTGCCAGCAGCGTCCCAGGGGGAGAGACCCAGTACTTC
TRBJ2-7 TRBD1 TRBV5-1 CASSWGDRAAYEQYF TGCGCCAGCAGCTGGGGGGACAGGGCGGCCTACGAGCAGTACTTC
TRBJ1-1 - TRBV30 CAWSRDINTEAFF TGTGCCTGGAGCCGGGACATAAACACTGAAGCTTTCTTT
TRBJ2-7 - TRBV25-1 CASSDQIYEQYF TGTGCCAGCAGTGATCAGATCTACGAGCAGTACTTC
TRBJ2-7 - TRBV10-3 CAISDGGISPEQYF TGTGCCATCAGTGATGGGGGGATAAGCCCCGAGCAGTACTTC
TRBJ1-1 - TRBV30 CAWSAVQGSWMNTEAFF TGTGCCTGGAGCGCCGTCCAGGGGTCGTGGATGAACACTGAAGCTTTCTTT
TRBJ1-2 - TRBV29-1 CSVESRVNYGYTF TGCAGCGTTGAATCTCGGGTTAACTATGGCTACACCTTC
TRBJ2-7 - TRBV4-1 CASSHPVREVEQYF TGCGCCAGCAGCCACCCGGTCAGGGAGGTCGAGCAGTACTTC
TRBJ1-4 TRBD1 TRBV18 CASSPQGAVNEKLFF TGTGCCAGCTCACCACAGGGGGCGGTTAATGAAAAACTGTTTTTT
TRBJ2-1 - TRBV7-2 CASSLVFGIGNEQFF TGTGCCAGCAGCTTAGTATTCGGGATTGGTAATGAGCAGTTCTTC
TRBJ2-5 TRBD2 TRBV5-1 CASSLHPSGGGETQYF TGCGCCAGCAGCCTGCACCCTAGCGGGGGTGGAGAGACCCAGTACTTC
TRBJ1-1 TRBD1 TRBV19 CASSKATGVTEAFF TGTGCCAGTAGTAAAGCTACAGGGGTCACTGAAGCTTTCTTT
TRBJ1-1 - TRBV11-3 CASRRPANTEAFF TGTGCCAGCCGGAGGCCAGCGAACACTGAAGCTTTCTTT
TRBJ2-3 TRBD1 TRBV9 CASSVVDRIIDTQYF TGTGCCAGCAGCGTAGTGGACAGGATAATAGATACGCAGTATTTT
TRBJ2-7 - TRBV4-1 CASSQGGAYEQYF TGCGCCAGCAGCCAAGGCGGGGCCTACGAGCAGTACTTC
TRBJ1-1 - TRBV30 CAWSSIIQGAAFF TGTGCCTGGAGTTCCATTATACAGGGCGCAGCTTTCTTT
TRBJ2-5 - TRBV27 CASSLRFRGSLWETQYF TGTGCCAGCAGTTTAAGGTTCAGGGGTAGCCTTTGGGAGACCCAGTACTTC
TRBJ1-1 TRBD1 TRBV13 CASRSYSRTGVNTEAFF TGTGCCAGCAGATCCTATTCGAGGACAGGGGTGAACACTGAAGCTTTCTTT
TRBJ2-5 - TRBV9 CASSVGHRQQETQYF TGTGCCAGCAGCGTAGGCCACAGACAGCAAGAGACCCAGTACTTC
TRBJ1-5 TRBD1 TRBV19 CASSPDWDRATNQPQHF TGTGCCAGTAGTCCCGACTGGGACAGGGCTACCAATCAGCCCCAGCATTTT
TRBJ1-1 TRBD1 TRBV6-1 CASRETGLTEAFF TGTGCCAGCAGAGAGACAGGGCTCACTGAAGCTTTCTTT
TRBJ2-7 TRBD2 TRBV10-3 CAIRPTLAGGFNEQYF TGTGCCATCAGGCCCACTCTAGCGGGAGGATTCAACGAGCAGTACTTC
TRBJ1-2 TRBD1 TRBV29-1 CSVETGDYGYTF TGCAGCGTTGAGACAGGGGACTATGGCTACACCTTC